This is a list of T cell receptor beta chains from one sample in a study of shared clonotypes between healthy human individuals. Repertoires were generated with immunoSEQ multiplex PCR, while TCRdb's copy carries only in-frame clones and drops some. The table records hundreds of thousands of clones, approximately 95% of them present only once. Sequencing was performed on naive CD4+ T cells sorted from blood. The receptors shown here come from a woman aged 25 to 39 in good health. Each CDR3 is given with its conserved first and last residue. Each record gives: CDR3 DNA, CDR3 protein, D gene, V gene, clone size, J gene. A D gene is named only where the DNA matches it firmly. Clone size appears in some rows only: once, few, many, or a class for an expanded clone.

CDR3nt: TGTGCCAGTAGGGACAGGGGGATAGATACGCAGTATTTT
CDR3aa: CASRDRGIDTQYF
d_gene: TRBD1
v_gene: TRBV19
abundance: .
j_gene: TRBJ2-3

CDR3nt: TGTGCCAGCAGCTTAGGGGGGACTAGCGGCCTCCACAATGAGCAGTTCTTC
CDR3aa: CASSLGGTSGLHNEQFF
d_gene: TRBD2
v_gene: TRBV11-1
abundance: .
j_gene: TRBJ2-1

CDR3nt: TGTGCCAGCAGCTCCCTGGGTCGAGCATACGAGCAGTACTTC
CDR3aa: CASSSLGRAYEQYF
d_gene: .
v_gene: TRBV7-9
abundance: .
j_gene: TRBJ2-7

CDR3nt: TGTGCCAGCACCAGACAGACCACCGGGGAGCTGTTTTTT
CDR3aa: CASTRQTTGELFF
d_gene: .
v_gene: TRBV6-5
abundance: .
j_gene: TRBJ2-2

CDR3nt: TGTGCCAGCAGCTTCATAACAGGGGGCGGCCCTAGAGAGACCCAGTACTTC
CDR3aa: CASSFITGGGPRETQYF
d_gene: TRBD1
v_gene: TRBV11-2
abundance: .
j_gene: TRBJ2-5

CDR3nt: TGTGCCAGCAGCTTCTTAGCGATAGGGGTCGAAAACATTCAGTACTTC
CDR3aa: CASSFLAIGVENIQYF
d_gene: .
v_gene: TRBV11-2
abundance: .
j_gene: TRBJ2-4

CDR3nt: TGTGCCAGCAGCTCTACTATGCCTCGGATTTTTTTT
CDR3aa: CASSSTMPRIFF
d_gene: .
v_gene: TRBV7-2
abundance: .
j_gene: TRBJ2-3

CDR3nt: TGTGCCAGCAGCCAGGACAGTGAGTCAGGAAACACCATATATTTT
CDR3aa: CASSQDSESGNTIYF
d_gene: .
v_gene: TRBV7-9
abundance: .
j_gene: TRBJ1-3

CDR3nt: TGTGCCAGCAGCTTAGATCCGGACCTTAGAGATTCACCCCTCCACTTT
CDR3aa: CASSLDPDLRDSPLHF
d_gene: .
v_gene: TRBV11-2
abundance: .
j_gene: TRBJ1-6

CDR3nt: TGTGCCAGCAGGGACGGGAGCTATGGCTACACCTTC
CDR3aa: CASRDGSYGYTF
d_gene: .
v_gene: TRBV28
abundance: .
j_gene: TRBJ1-2

CDR3nt: TGCGCCAGCAGTGAGGAGGGGAGGCACGCAGATACGCAGTATTTT
CDR3aa: CASSEEGRHADTQYF
d_gene: .
v_gene: TRBV10-1
abundance: .
j_gene: TRBJ2-3

CDR3nt: TGTGCCAGCAGTCCCCGGACTAGCGGGAGATTGTTAGCCAAAAACATTCAGTACTTC
CDR3aa: CASSPRTSGRLLAKNIQYF
d_gene: TRBD2
v_gene: TRBV27
abundance: .
j_gene: TRBJ2-4

CDR3nt: TGTGCCAGCAGTTTTCCTCTCGCCATTTCGGTTGGGGCGACCCAGCCCCAGCATTTT
CDR3aa: CASSFPLAISVGATQPQHF
d_gene: .
v_gene: TRBV28
abundance: .
j_gene: TRBJ1-5

CDR3nt: TGTGCCAGCAGTATCGGAGGGAGTAACTATGGCTACACCTTC
CDR3aa: CASSIGGSNYGYTF
d_gene: .
v_gene: TRBV6-1
abundance: .
j_gene: TRBJ1-2

CDR3nt: TGTGCCAGTAACCCGACAGGTAATCAGCCCCAGCATTTT
CDR3aa: CASNPTGNQPQHF
d_gene: .
v_gene: TRBV19
abundance: .
j_gene: TRBJ1-5

CDR3nt: TGCAGCGTTGGGTCTTTGACGCGGAGTGGTTACGAGCAGTACTTC
CDR3aa: CSVGSLTRSGYEQYF
d_gene: .
v_gene: TRBV29-1
abundance: .
j_gene: TRBJ2-7

CDR3nt: TGTGCTTGCAGGTTAGTTTTTGCCCGGACTAATGAAAAACTGTTTTTT
CDR3aa: CACRLVFARTNEKLFF
d_gene: .
v_gene: TRBV28
abundance: .
j_gene: TRBJ1-4

CDR3nt: TGTGCCAGCAGTTTATTAGGTTGGGGGACCGCTACTAACTATGGCTACACCTTC
CDR3aa: CASSLLGWGTATNYGYTF
d_gene: .
v_gene: TRBV28
abundance: .
j_gene: TRBJ1-2

CDR3nt: TGCGCCAGCAGCTGGAACCGGGAGATGGCTTTCTTT
CDR3aa: CASSWNREMAFF
d_gene: .
v_gene: TRBV5-1
abundance: .
j_gene: TRBJ1-1

CDR3nt: TGTGCCAGCATAACTAGCGGGAGCACGGATGAGCAGTTCTTC
CDR3aa: CASITSGSTDEQFF
d_gene: TRBD2
v_gene: TRBV28
abundance: once
j_gene: TRBJ2-1

CDR3nt: TGTGCCAGCAGCCAAGATCGAGTGGGTAGCGGGAACACCCGGGAGACCCAGTACTTC
CDR3aa: CASSQDRVGSGNTRETQYF
d_gene: TRBD2
v_gene: TRBV4-2
abundance: .
j_gene: TRBJ2-5

CDR3nt: TGTGCCAGCAGCCCTAGGGACTTCAGCTCCTACGAGCAGTACTTC
CDR3aa: CASSPRDFSSYEQYF
d_gene: .
v_gene: TRBV28
abundance: once
j_gene: TRBJ2-7

CDR3nt: TGTGCCAGCAGCTTAACGTTTGCGGGAGAAACCTACGAGCAGTACTTC
CDR3aa: CASSLTFAGETYEQYF
d_gene: TRBD2
v_gene: TRBV7-3
abundance: .
j_gene: TRBJ2-7

CDR3nt: TGTGCCAGCAGCCGCTGGAATAGCGGGATGAAAAACATTCAGTACTTC
CDR3aa: CASSRWNSGMKNIQYF
d_gene: TRBD2
v_gene: TRBV6-6
abundance: .
j_gene: TRBJ2-4

CDR3nt: TGCGCCAGCAGCCCCGGAGGTCCAACTGAAGCTTTCTTT
CDR3aa: CASSPGGPTEAFF
d_gene: .
v_gene: TRBV5-1
abundance: .
j_gene: TRBJ1-1

CDR3nt: TGTGCCAGCAGATCAAGCGGTCAAGGGGCTTATCACACAGATACGCAGTATTTT
CDR3aa: CASRSSGQGAYHTDTQYF
d_gene: .
v_gene: TRBV28
abundance: .
j_gene: TRBJ2-3

CDR3nt: TGTGCCAGCTCACCACGCCTTCTGGGGGGGGCGAACACCGGGGAGCTGTTTTTT
CDR3aa: CASSPRLLGGANTGELFF
d_gene: TRBD2
v_gene: TRBV18
abundance: .
j_gene: TRBJ2-2

CDR3nt: TGTGCCAGCTCACCTGGATACGACTACGAGCAGTACTTC
CDR3aa: CASSPGYDYEQYF
d_gene: .
v_gene: TRBV18
abundance: .
j_gene: TRBJ2-7

CDR3nt: TGTGCTACTATTATGGGAGTCGCGGGCTATGGCTACACCTTC
CDR3aa: CATIMGVAGYGYTF
d_gene: .
v_gene: TRBV21-1
abundance: .
j_gene: TRBJ1-2

CDR3nt: TGTGCCAGCAGTTACGTGGTCCTAGATTCCTACGAGCAGTACTTC
CDR3aa: CASSYVVLDSYEQYF
d_gene: .
v_gene: TRBV6-6
abundance: .
j_gene: TRBJ2-7

CDR3nt: TGTGCCAGCTCACCATATAGGACAGGGGTTTACGAGCAGTACTTC
CDR3aa: CASSPYRTGVYEQYF
d_gene: TRBD1
v_gene: TRBV18
abundance: .
j_gene: TRBJ2-7

CDR3nt: TGTGCCAGCAGCCCTACAACAGAGCAAGAGACCCAGTACTTC
CDR3aa: CASSPTTEQETQYF
d_gene: .
v_gene: TRBV7-6
abundance: .
j_gene: TRBJ2-5

CDR3nt: TGCGCCAGCAGCTTAACAGCGGGAAAATACGAGCAGTACTTC
CDR3aa: CASSLTAGKYEQYF
d_gene: TRBD2
v_gene: TRBV5-1
abundance: .
j_gene: TRBJ2-7